The rows below give T cell receptor beta chains drawn from one sample of a study of CD8 T cells in Susac syndrome. TCRdb itself ran the immunoSEQ multiplex PCR reads through MiXCR, one entry per CDR3 protein. The sample consists of about 430,000 distinct CDR3 sequences, around 85% of them appearing once. Specimen: CD8+ T cells from PBMCs. These TCRs come from a human donor with multiple sclerosis. Both conserved end residues are part of each CDR3. Size values are once, few and many counts, or a class for expanded clones, and some rows have none.

V gene,clone size,CDR3 protein
TRBV24-1,-,CATTTTLGSSGSYNEQFF
TRBV5-1,-,CASSLDSGGYGYTF
TRBV7-2,-,CASSLDTSLGYEQFF
TRBV5-1,-,CASSPGQIIYGYTF
TRBV4-1,-,CASSRGQFNEKLFF
TRBV6-5,-,CASFAGYGYTF
TRBV27,-,CASRPGTETAEAFF
TRBV6-1,-,CATLGDSYEQYF
TRBV5-1,-,CASSLADREGNEKLFF
TRBV3-1,-,CASSPNVRLTLTDTQYF
TRBV20-1,-,CSARRDRGGTEAFF
TRBV7-9,-,CASSLWRVNTQYF
TRBV9,-,CASSVNGLNTEAFF
TRBV4-1,-,CASSQADNQPQHF
TRBV5-1,few,CASSLGLALYNEQFF
TRBV28,-,CASSLSLSDRKRGPNTEAFF
TRBV7-9,many,CASSLGTYEQYF
TRBV28,-,CASSLRDRAHIDTQYF
TRBV12-3/TRBV12-4,-,CASSLSGPGTDTQYF
TRBV11-2,-,CASSSGGESGANVLTF
TRBV5-1,-,CASSRPGGYEQFF
TRBV5-6,-,CASSSRVGFTGELFF
TRBV2,-,CALTGQEQYF
TRBV7-6,-,CASSLGDAENQPQHF
TRBV20-1,-,CSARDSEREGDTQYF
TRBV4-1,-,CASSPGGEKLFF
TRBV19,-,CASSIGGSPYNEQFF
TRBV19,few,CASSKWLNYEQYF
TRBV28,-,CASSFGDTMGYEQYF
TRBV2,-,CASSEAFQGIETQYF
TRBV25-1,-,CASSEFGTFYGYTF